This T cell receptor beta chain was found in a study of technical replicates of blood from several donors. Sequencing used immunoSEQ multiplex PCR; TCRdb keeps in-frame clones, though not all of them. The table includes tens of thousands of clones, 95% detected once. This clone has only one observation. This CDR3 is built from 12 residues. The germline V and J ends were trimmed by 0 bases and 10 bases, with 7 bases remaining between them. From germline, CDR1 is SGHDN and CDR2 FVKESK. The TCR sequence derives from a human donor in good health. The chain uses TRBV14 and TRBJ1-5, with D hard to call. Material: T cells isolated from PBMCs. As DNA, the CDR3 is TGTGCCAGCAGCCAAGATATTGGCCCCCAGCATTTT. It specifies CASSQDIGPQHF.